The clone carrying this T cell receptor beta chain was seen once. No antigen is known for it. This sample is part of a study of CXCR4 blockade with PD-1 therapy in pancreatic cancer. General observations from the study: Tumor clonality averaged around 0.14 versus 0.05 in healthy blood, not predicting survival. Sequencing covered TCRbeta chains only, not alpha chains.

Patients who provided the archived tumor blocks had not received neoadjuvant therapy before surgery. Here immunoSEQ multiplex PCR was the method, and the copy in TCRdb shows in-frame clones only, minus some. This sample has approximately 6,000 clones; 35% occur once, and the top ten carry under 15%. The germline V gene has CDR1 LNHDA and CDR2 SQIVND (reference sequence). Germline trimming cut 4 bases from V and 3 bases from J; bases unmatched to any gene: 3. This CDR3 comprises 13 residues. The rearrangement joins TRBV19 to TRBJ2-7, with 7 bases identical to TRBD2. This clonotype was sampled from a human donor with pancreatic ductal adenocarcinoma. Source material: tumor tissue. The CDR3 loop reads CASSTIAGYEQYF. The CDR3 coding sequence is TGTGCCAGTAGTACGATAGCGGGCTACGAGCAGTACTTC. The complete variable domain, with remaining parts taken from reference TRBV19 and TRBJ2-7, reads DGGITQSPKYLFRKEGQNVTLSCEQNLNHDAMYWYRQDPGQGLRLIYYSQIVNDFQKGDIAEGYSVSREKKESFPLTVTSAQKNPTAFYLCASSTIAGYEQYFGPGTRLTVT.